The 9 T cell receptor beta chains below come from one sample, sequenced in a study of CD8+ T cells in alopecia areata. Sample treatment: oral pan-JAK inhibitor, 5-10 mg twice daily. Following RNA extraction, reverse transcription yielded cDNA that acted as the sequencing template. Assay: immunoSEQ multiplex PCR; the TCRdb copy retains only in-frame clones and omits some. Among roughly 200,000 clones, roughly 50% were seen once, and the ten largest hold roughly a tenth. The material was CD8+ T cells sorted from blood, obtained at week 24, from a patient treated with tofacitinib. The receptors stem from a human donor with alopecia areata.

The chain couples TRBV2 to TRBJ2-7; tentative D call: TRBD2 (6 bases). The germline V gene encodes CDR1 SNHLY and CDR2 FYNNEI. CDR3 length equals 13 residues. The V gene lost 4 bases and the J gene lost 3 bases, with 10 bases spanning the gap. Written as DNA, the CDR3 is TGTGCCAGCAGTGTAAGGACTAACTACGAGCAGTACTTC. It specifies CASSVRTNYEQYF.

This clone was observed a few times. The V call is TRBV13, the J call TRBJ1-1; no reliable D call. The CDR3 consists of 12 residues. Trimming shortened V by 7 bases and J by 0 bases, and 6 bases separated the two germline ends. Germline-derived CDR1 and CDR2 are PRHDT and FYEKMQ (reference sequence). CDR3 sequence reads: CASTGMNTEAFF. The CDR3, as DNA: TGTGCCAGCACTGGAATGAACACTGAAGCTTTCTTT.

The V gene is TRBV6-5, the J gene TRBJ2-7; 9 nucleotides align to TRBD1. This CDR3 has 14 amino acids. The germline gives CDR1 MNHEY, CDR2 SVGAGI. Trimming removed 2 bases from V and 5 bases from J; junction bases left unmatched: 4. Written as DNA, the CDR3 is TGTGCCAGCAGTTACGGACAGGGGATAAACGAGCAGTACTTC. Translated, it gives CASSYGQGINEQYF.

This chain links TRBV11-2 with TRBJ1-5; the D is unclear. The CDR3 length is 15 residues. Deletions cut 3 bases from V and 5 bases from J, with 14 bases between. Looked up from germline, CDR1 is SGHAT and CDR2 is FQNNGV. CDR3 protein: CASSFAGEADQPQHF. The CDR3 nucleotides are TGTGCCAGCAGCTTCGCCGGAGAGGCGGATCAGCCCCAGCATTTT.

The chain recombines TRBV4-3 with TRBJ1-5; no clear D. The V end lost 4 bases, the J end lost 4 bases, and 14 bases lay between the germline ends. This CDR3 is 15 amino acids long. The germline V gene has CDR1 LGHNA and CDR2 YSLEER. CDR3 DNA sequence: TGCGCCAGCAGCCCCCTTTTAGGGCCAAATCAGCCCCAGCATTTT. This codes for CASSPLLGPNQPQHF.

The V call is TRBV4-3, the J call TRBJ2-1, with 11 bases identical to TRBD1. Germline values: CDR1 LGHNA, CDR2 YSLEER. The ends lost 3 bases at V and 8 bases at J; junction bases unmatched: 6. The length of the CDR3 is 15 residues. The CDR3 protein is CASSHGQGAGYEQFF. CDR3 nucleotide sequence: TGCGCCAGCAGCCACGGACAGGGGGCTGGGTATGAGCAGTTCTTC.

The table lists this clone with a few counts. This sequence joins TRBV2 and TRBJ2-1; 7 bases are a match to TRBD2. Germline values: CDR1 SNHLY, CDR2 FYNNEI. Losses at the gene ends were 4 bases for V and 12 bases for J; bases not matched to a gene: 6. The CDR3 is made up of 12 amino acids. The CDR3 here is CASSGTSRGQFF. CDR3 coding DNA: TGTGCCAGCAGTGGGACTAGTAGGGGGCAGTTCTTC.

The chain uses TRBV7-2 and TRBJ1-5, with a tentative D call TRBD1 (5 bases). V was clipped by 6 bases and J by 0 bases, with 9 bases between them. CDR1 is SGHTA, CDR2 FQGNSA, per germline. CDR3 length: 14 amino acids. Written as DNA, the CDR3 is TGTGCCAGCAGGAGGGACGGTAGCAATCAGCCCCAGCATTTT. Translating it yields CASRRDGSNQPQHF.

With respect to this clone: This likely reflects a read error, since a far larger clone is one base away. The rearrangement uses TRBV7-2 and TRBJ2-5; the D call may be TRBD1 or TRBD2 (5 bases each). Matching the DNA end better, TRBJ2-7 makes the J call doubtful. The CDR3 totals 14 residues. Germline CDR1 is SGHTA and CDR2 is FQGNSA. CDR3 sequence (DNA): TGTGCCAGCAGCTTAGGAGGGGCGTGGGACGAGCAGTACTTC. It translates to CASSLGGAWDEQYF.